The 23 T cell receptor beta chains below were found in one sample sequenced in a study of blood T cell repertoires in COVID-19. Libraries were prepared by immunoSEQ multiplex PCR; TCRdb keeps only in-frame clonotypes and omits some of them. The table shows about 160,000 clones, with roughly 85% occurring only once. The sequenced sample consisted of peripheral blood. These receptors were taken from a human donor with acute or convalescent COVID-19. The donor label of this sample is uncertain.

This clone was seen just once. The V call is TRBV6-5, the J call TRBJ2-7, with 12 bases that match TRBD1. This CDR3 spans 14 amino acids. V shed 5 bases and J 6 bases; nucleotides not matched to a gene: 5. Germline lookup yields CDR1 MNHEY and CDR2 SVGAGI. DNA for the CDR3: TGTGCCAGCAGTACTCCGGGACAGGGGGCCGAGCAGTACTTC. Amino acid sequence: CASSTPGQGAEQYF.

The chain has TRBV15 and TRBJ2-7, with a weak D call TRBD1 (6 bases). CDR1 and CDR2 (germline): LNHNV, YYDKDF (reference sequence). V lost 2 bases and J 0 bases, leaving 11 bases between the germline ends. The CDR3 runs 15 residues. CDR3 in amino acids: CATSRRDIISYEQYF. CDR3 coding DNA: TGTGCCACCAGCAGAAGGGACATAATCTCCTACGAGCAGTACTTC.

This clone was counted only a few times. The rearrangement links TRBV28 to TRBJ2-1, with D unresolved. V lost 3 bases to trimming and J lost 10 bases, with 7 bases between them. The CDR3 spans 11 residues. Germline CDR1 reads MDHEN; CDR2 reads SYDVKM. The CDR3: CASSLRREQFF. The CDR3 coding sequence is TGTGCCAGCAGTTTGCGTCGGGAGCAGTTCTTC.

The chain recombines TRBV5-5 with TRBJ1-6, with TRBD1 identical over 8 bases. The CDR3 length is 15 residues. With 1 base clipped from V and 7 bases from J, the junction kept 4 bases outside the gene matches. The germline CDR1 and CDR2 sequences are SGHKS and YYEKEE (reference sequence). The DNA for the CDR3 is TGTGCCAGCAGCTTGATGACAGGGGAGAATTCACCCCTCCACTTT. It translates to CASSLMTGENSPLHF.

The rearrangement uses TRBV19 and TRBJ1-3, with D unresolved. V was clipped by 6 bases and J by 4 bases, with 16 bases between them. Germline CDR1 is LNHDA and CDR2 is SQIVND (reference sequence). CDR3 length: 15 residues. CDR3 DNA: TGTGCCAGTAGCCGCTGGGCCTCCCTGGGAAACACCATATATTTT. Translation gives CASSRWASLGNTIYF. The full variable domain, with the rest looked up from reference TRBV19 and TRBJ1-3, is DGGITQSPKYLFRKEGQNVTLSCEQNLNHDAMYWYRQDPGQGLRLIYYSQIVNDFQKGDIAEGYSVSREKKESFPLTVTSAQKNPTAFYLCASSRWASLGNTIYFGEGSWLTVV.

The genes are TRBV6-2 or TRBV6-3 and TRBJ1-1, with TRBD1 matching 7 bases. This CDR3 is built from 16 residues. V lost 2 bases, J lost 1 base, and 7 bases stayed unmatched. Germline lookup yields CDR1 MNHEY and CDR2 SVGEGT. The CDR3 DNA reads TGTGCCAGCAGTTACCCGGGACAGCTTAAGAACACTGAAGCTTTCTTT. Its protein product is CASSYPGQLKNTEAFF.

This chain connects TRBV4-3 to TRBJ2-4, with a tentative D call TRBD1 (5 bases). From germline, CDR1 is LGHNA and CDR2 YSLEER. The CDR3 is made up of 15 amino acids. V lost 1 base to trimming and J lost 1 base, with 8 bases between them. The CDR3 DNA is TGCGCCAGCAGCCAAGGCTCAGGGGCCAAAAACATTCAGTACTTC. Its protein is CASSQGSGAKNIQYF.

J is TRBJ1-5 and V is TRBV19; no definite D call. V was trimmed by 1 base and J by 3 bases, leaving 10 bases between them. Germline V gene lookup returns CDR1 LNHDA and CDR2 SQIVND (reference sequence). The CDR3 is 15 amino acids. This CDR3 reads CASSIGGGNNQPQHF. DNA of the CDR3: TGTGCCAGTAGTATAGGTGGAGGGAACAATCAGCCCCAGCATTTT.

This clone is a singleton in its sample. The chain recombines TRBV7-3 with TRBJ2-1; no definite D call. V was pared by 2 bases and J by 6 bases, with 8 bases between. CDR3 length equals 13 residues. Germline values: CDR1 SGHTA, CDR2 FQGTGA. As DNA, the CDR3 is TGTGCCAGCAGCTTATCGTCCGGCAATGAGCAGTTCTTC. It specifies CASSLSSGNEQFF. The full variable domain, rest sourced from reference TRBV7-3 and TRBJ2-1, is GAGVSQTPSNKVTEKGKYVELRCDPISGHTALYWYRQSLGQGPEFLIYFQGTGAADDSGLPNDRFFAVRPEGSVSTLKIQRTERGDSAVYLCASSLSSGNEQFFGPGTRLTVL.

This chain connects TRBV11-2 to TRBJ1-6; no reliable D call. Trimming cost V 0 bases and J 14 bases, with 8 bases left between them. Looked up from germline, CDR1 is SGHAT and CDR2 is FQNNGV. CDR3 size: 12 residues. CDR3 nucleotide sequence: TGTGCCAGCAGCTTAGACCCCGTAACCCTCCACTTT. Amino acids: CASSLDPVTLHF.

This chain joins TRBV6-4 and TRBJ2-4, with D possibly matching TRBD1 (6 bases). Trimming removed 7 bases from V and 0 bases from J, with 16 bases in between. The germline V gene encodes CDR1 MRHNA and CDR2 SNTAGT. The CDR3 extends over 16 amino acids. The CDR3 region is CASTPDSILAKNIQYF. CDR3 nucleotides: TGTGCCAGCACCCCGGACAGTATACTAGCCAAAAACATTCAGTACTTC.

The rearrangement links TRBV4-1 to TRBJ2-3; D unresolved. The V gene lost 0 bases and the J gene lost 1 base, with 5 bases spanning the gap. Germline lookup yields CDR1 MGHRA and CDR2 YSYEKL. This CDR3 spans 14 amino acids. CDR3 nucleotide sequence: TGCGCCAGCAGCCAAGACAGCGGCACAGATACGCAGTATTTT. The encoded protein is CASSQDSGTDTQYF.

The chain is built from TRBV7-8 and TRBJ2-4; no definite D call. The CDR3 consists of 11 residues. Germline CDR1 SGHVS, CDR2 FQNEAQ. V gave up 5 bases and J gave up 8 bases, with 7 bases separating them. This CDR3 reads CASSLRDIQYF. CDR3 in DNA: TGTGCCAGCAGCCTACGGGACATTCAGTACTTC.

This CDR3 is CASSSLTGPDRYGYTF. The CDR3 nucleotides are TGTGCCAGCAGTTCACTTACAGGGCCCGATCGCTATGGCTACACCTTC. This chain joins TRBV27 and TRBJ1-2; a possible D gene is TRBD1 (6 bases). This CDR3 has 16 amino acids. Germline V gives CDR1 MNHEY, CDR2 SMNVEV (reference sequence). The germline V and J ends were trimmed by 4 bases and 4 bases, with 19 bases remaining between them.

There are a few counts of this clone. The chain links TRBV30 to TRBJ2-7; 8 nucleotides line up with TRBD2. This CDR3 is 15 amino acids long. The germline gives CDR1 GTSNPN, CDR2 SVGIG (reference sequence). V dropped 3 bases and J dropped 3; count of bases not matched to a gene: 10. In DNA form, the CDR3 reads TGTGCCTGGAGCCCGGGGGGGATTCGGGGCTACGAGCAGTACTTC. It is translated as CAWSPGGIRGYEQYF.

CDR3 region: CATSLSGGVTDTQYF. CDR3 bases: TGTGCCACCAGTCTTAGCGGGGGTGTAACAGATACGCAGTATTTT. The chain carries TRBV24-1 and TRBJ2-3, with 9 bases identical to TRBD2. From germline, CDR1 is KGHDR and CDR2 SFDVKD. Losses at the gene ends were 6 bases for V and 3 bases for J; bases not matched to a gene: 6. CDR3 length: 15 amino acids.

This clone occurred a few times. The J gene is TRBJ1-2, the V gene TRBV9; tentative D call: TRBD1 (5 bases). Trimming took 5 bases from V and 2 from J, leaving 22 bases between them. Germline V lookup: CDR1 SGDLS, CDR2 YYNGEE. CDR3 length: 17 residues. The CDR3: CASSQSIGEGLNYGYTF. The CDR3 region has the DNA TGTGCCAGCAGTCAATCAATAGGGGAGGGACTAAACTATGGCTACACCTTC.

This chain uses TRBV19 with TRBJ1-6, with a possible D match to TRBD1 (5 bases). Germline CDR1 and CDR2: LNHDA and SQIVND (reference sequence). The CDR3 runs 15 residues. The ends were cut back, 4 bases at V and 7 bases at J, with 14 bases in the middle. CDR3 in DNA: TGTGCCAGTAGTACGGTGGGGGGGAAAAATTCACCCCTCCACTTT. Translation gives CASSTVGGKNSPLHF.

This chain joins TRBV28 and TRBJ2-1; TRBD2 is a possible D gene (7 bases). Trimming removed 5 bases at V and 5 bases at J, with 13 bases between. Germline V gives CDR1 MDHEN, CDR2 SYDVKM. The CDR3 runs to 14 residues. CDR3 loop: CASSPRGANNEQFF. Written as DNA, the CDR3 is TGTGCCAGCAGTCCTCGGGGGGCGAACAATGAGCAGTTCTTC. Full variable domain (missing parts from reference TRBV28 and TRBJ2-1): DVKVTQSSRYLVKRTGEKVFLECVQDMDHENMFWYRQDPGLGLRLIYFSYDVKMKEKGDIPEGYSVSREKKERFSLILESASTNQTSMYLCASSPRGANNEQFFGPGTRLTVL.

The chain couples TRBV5-1 to TRBJ2-7; D possibly corresponds to TRBD2 (6 bases). V was clipped by 0 bases and J by 2 bases, with 21 bases between them. The germline CDR1 and CDR2 sequences are SGHRS and YFSETQ. The CDR3 is 18 residues long. The CDR3 nucleotides read TGCGCCAGCAGCTTGGGCCTTCCCACCGGGACTCAAACCTACGAGCAGTACTTC. It encodes CASSLGLPTGTQTYEQYF.

The genes are TRBV3-1 (or the pseudogene TRBV3-2) and TRBJ1-2; D not resolved. From germline, CDR1 is LGHDT and CDR2 YNNKEL (reference sequence). V lost 6 bases and J 10 bases, leaving 15 bases between the germline ends. The CDR3 spans 12 residues. The CDR3, as DNA: TGTGCCAGCAGACAATCAGAGGCGGCCTACACCTTC. Translated: CASRQSEAAYTF.

This clone has just a few counts. This chain links TRBV10-3 with TRBJ1-3; D is ambiguous. The ends were cut back, 6 bases at V and 0 bases at J, with 12 bases in the middle. The CDR3 has 15 residues. Germline V gene lookup returns CDR1 ENHRY and CDR2 SYGVKD. CDR3 loop: CAIRTDGSSGNTIYF. The CDR3 nucleotides read TGTGCCATCAGAACAGACGGGAGCTCTGGAAACACCATATATTTT.

This clone came up once. The chain is built from TRBV5-8 and TRBJ2-1; a weak D match, TRBD1 (5 bases). CDR1 is SGHTS and CDR2 is YDEGEE in the germline V gene. CDR3 length: 17 residues. V was pared by 8 bases and J by 0 bases, with 21 bases between. CDR3 sequence (DNA): TGTGCCAGTCCTAGGGGCGGCTCAGGAGCCTCCTACAATGAGCAGTTCTTC. Residues: CASPRGGSGASYNEQFF. The entire variable domain, with the rest obtained from reference TRBV5-8 and TRBJ2-1, is as follows: EAGVTQSPTHLIKTRGQQATLRCSPISGHTSVYWYQQALGLGLQFLLWYDEGEERNRGNFPPRFSGRQFPNYSSELNVNALELEDSALYLCASPRGGSGASYNEQFFGPGTRLTVL.